A single T cell receptor (beta chain) is shown here with its context. Clones were read by immunoSEQ multiplex PCR, and TCRdb kept only the in-frame ones, dropping some. The data show fewer than 200,000 clones, around four fifths seen once. Deletions cut 5 bases from V and 6 bases from J, with 9 bases between. The germline gives CDR1 MNHEY, CDR2 SVGAGI. CDR3 length: 12 amino acids. These data come from a study of blood T cell repertoires in COVID-19. J is TRBJ2-3 and V is TRBV6-5; unclear D gene. The clonotype originates from an elderly woman with active or convalescent COVID-19. The sample comprised peripheral blood. The CDR3 region is CASSLQFDTQYF. CDR3 nucleotides: TGTGCCAGCAGTCTCCAGTTCGATACGCAGTATTTT.